The rows below give T cell receptor beta chains drawn from one sample of a study of blood T cell repertoires in COVID-19. Only in-frame clones appear in the TCRdb table, and some are missing; sequencing was by immunoSEQ multiplex PCR. The data show 100,000 to 110,000 clones, with 80% seen just once and over 10% held by the top ten. Sequencing was carried out using peripheral blood. The source of these receptors is a woman aged 65 to 85 with acute or convalescent COVID-19. Each CDR3 is given with its conserved first and last residue. A D gene is named only where the DNA matches it firmly. Size is omitted from some rows. Given values are once, few, many or a class for expanded clones.

clone size	V gene	D gene	J gene	CDR3 DNA	CDR3 protein
.	TRBV6-5	TRBD1	TRBJ2-2	TGTGCCAGCTTTCCGGGACAGGGGAACACCGGGGAGCTGTTTTTT	CASFPGQGNTGELFF
.	TRBV2	.	TRBJ1-1	TGTGCCAGCAGTGAGAACAGTAACACTGAAGCTTTCTTT	CASSENSNTEAFF
.	TRBV30	.	TRBJ1-3	TGTGCCTGGAGCACCGGTCGCTCTGGAAACACCATATATTTT	CAWSTGRSGNTIYF
.	TRBV2	.	TRBJ1-1	TGTGCCAGCAGGGACAGTATGGAAACTGAAGCTTTCTTT	CASRDSMETEAFF
.	TRBV27	TRBD1	TRBJ1-4	TGTGCCACCGTCGGAGGGGGCGCGGAGACTAATGAAAAACTGTTTTTT	CATVGGGAETNEKLFF
.	TRBV19	.	TRBJ1-2	TGTGCCAGTAGTACTCGGACTGACCCCCGGGACTATGGCTACACCTTC	CASSTRTDPRDYGYTF
.	TRBV7-9	.	TRBJ1-4	TGTGCCAGCAGCTTTGACGGGTCGCGCGAAAAACTGTTTTTT	CASSFDGSREKLFF
.	TRBV30	.	TRBJ2-7	TGTGCCTGGAGCCCACCCCCCCACAGGGTAGGTTCCTACGAGCAGTACTTC	CAWSPPPHRVGSYEQYF
.	TRBV19	.	TRBJ2-3	TGTGCCAGTAGTCCGACACTCACAGATACGCAGTATTTT	CASSPTLTDTQYF
.	TRBV28	.	TRBJ1-5	TGTGCCAGCAGACTTTGGAATCAGCCCCAGCATTTT	CASRLWNQPQHF
.	TRBV6-5	TRBD2	TRBJ2-5	TGTGCCAGCAGTGACTCCTCGGGGGGGCGCGAGACCCAGTACTTC	CASSDSSGGRETQYF
.	TRBV5-6	TRBD1	TRBJ1-3	TGTGCCAGCAGCTCGAGGGGGCTCTCTGGAAACACCATATATTTT	CASSSRGLSGNTIYF
.	TRBV7-2	.	TRBJ1-1	TGTGCCAGCAGCTGGACTTGGAACACTGAAGCTTTCTTT	CASSWTWNTEAFF
.	TRBV7-3	.	TRBJ2-1	TGTGCCAGCAGCTTAGGGCAGACCTCCTACAATGAGCAGTTCTTC	CASSLGQTSYNEQFF
many	TRBV2	TRBD1	TRBJ1-5	TGTGCCAGCAAAGAGGGGACAGTCAATCAGCCCCAGCATTTT	CASKEGTVNQPQHF
.	TRBV7-9	.	TRBJ2-7	TGTGCCAGCAGCCCCGCGGGTTGGGGGCCTGGCTACGAGCAGTACTTC	CASSPAGWGPGYEQYF
.	TRBV29-1	TRBD1	TRBJ2-7	TGCAGCGTTGGGACAGGGACCTACGAGCAGTACTTC	CSVGTGTYEQYF
.	TRBV11-3	.	TRBJ2-3	TGTGCCAGCAGCTTTGAGGCAGATACAGATACGCAGTATTTT	CASSFEADTDTQYF
.	TRBV29-1	TRBD1	TRBJ1-4	TGCAGCGGTCTACCAGGGGGCGGTGAAAAACTGTTTTTT	CSGLPGGGEKLFF